This T cell receptor (beta chain) was identified during a study of shared clonotypes between healthy human individuals. Germline CDR1 is SGHTA and CDR2 is FQGNSA. This CDR3 is 14 amino acids long. The ends were cut back, 2 bases at V and 6 bases at J, with 13 bases in the middle. About this clone itself: The antigen remains undetermined.

The assay was immunoSEQ multiplex PCR, and TCRdb's table has in-frame clones only and misses some. The sample includes roughly 1,600,000 clones, approximately 98.5% of them seen just once. Study results and caveats: Clonotype sharing among donors likely depends on sequencing depth.

This receptor was identified in a man aged 25 to 40 in good health. V and J are TRBV7-2 and TRBJ1-2; D gene unclear. The sample consisted of naive CD4+ T cells sorted from blood. Specified subset: CD45RA+ positively selected. The CDR3 DNA is TGTGCCAGCAGCTTAAAGGGAACCAGCAATGGCTACACCTTC. Protein sequence: CASSLKGTSNGYTF.